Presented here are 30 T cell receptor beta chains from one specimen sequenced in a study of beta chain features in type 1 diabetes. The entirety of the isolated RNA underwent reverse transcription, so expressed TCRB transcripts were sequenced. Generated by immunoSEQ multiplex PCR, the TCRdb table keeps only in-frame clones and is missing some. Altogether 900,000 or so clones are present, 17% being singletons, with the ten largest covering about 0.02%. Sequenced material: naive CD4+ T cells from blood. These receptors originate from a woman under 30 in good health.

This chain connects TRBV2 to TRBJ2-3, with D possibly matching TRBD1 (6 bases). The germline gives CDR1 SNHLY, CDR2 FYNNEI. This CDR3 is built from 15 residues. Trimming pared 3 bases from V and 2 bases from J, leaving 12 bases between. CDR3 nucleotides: TGTGCCAGCAGTGATTCGGCAGGGGCCACAGATACGCAGTATTTT. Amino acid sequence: CASSDSAGATDTQYF.

The CDR3 DNA reads as TGTGCCAGCAGTTTTGCCGGCCCAAGCTATGGCTACACCTTC. Its translation: CASSFAGPSYGYTF. The rearrangement joins TRBV28 to TRBJ1-2; D is unclear. Germline-derived CDR1 and CDR2 are MDHEN and SYDVKM. With 3 bases removed from V and 4 bases from J, the gap between germline ends came to 12 bases. CDR3 length: 14 residues.

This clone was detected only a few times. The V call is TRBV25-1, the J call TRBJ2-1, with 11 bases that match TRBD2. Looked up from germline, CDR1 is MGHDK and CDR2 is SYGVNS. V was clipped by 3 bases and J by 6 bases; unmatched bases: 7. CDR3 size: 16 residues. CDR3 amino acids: CASSDLGTSGTNEQFF. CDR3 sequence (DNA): TGTGCCAGCAGTGATCTGGGGACTAGCGGAACCAATGAGCAGTTCTTC. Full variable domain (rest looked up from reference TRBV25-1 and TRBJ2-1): EADIYQTPRYLVIGTGKKITLECSQTMGHDKMYWYQQDPGMELHLIHYSYGVNSTEKGDLSSESTVSRIRTEHFPLTLESARPSHTSQYLCASSDLGTSGTNEQFFGPGTRLTVL.

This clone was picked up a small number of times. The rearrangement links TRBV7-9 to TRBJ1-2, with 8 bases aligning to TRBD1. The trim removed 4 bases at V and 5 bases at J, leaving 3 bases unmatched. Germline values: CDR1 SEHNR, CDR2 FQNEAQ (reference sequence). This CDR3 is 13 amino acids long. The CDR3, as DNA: TGTGCCAGCAGCTCACAGGGGGTATATGGCTACACCTTC. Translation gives CASSSQGVYGYTF. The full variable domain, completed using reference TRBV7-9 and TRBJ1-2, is DTGVSQNPRHKITKRGQNVTFRCDPISEHNRLYWYRQTLGQGPEFLTYFQNEAQLEKSRLLSDRFSAERPKGSFSTLEIQRTEQGDSAMYLCASSSQGVYGYTFGSGTRLTVV.

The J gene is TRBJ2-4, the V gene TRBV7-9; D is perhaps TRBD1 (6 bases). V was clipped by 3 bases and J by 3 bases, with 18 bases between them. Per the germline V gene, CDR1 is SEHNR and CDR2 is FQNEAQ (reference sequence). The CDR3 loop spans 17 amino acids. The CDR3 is CASSFSGIRGDKNIQYF. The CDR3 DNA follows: TGTGCCAGCAGCTTTAGTGGAATCAGGGGAGACAAAAACATTCAGTACTTC.

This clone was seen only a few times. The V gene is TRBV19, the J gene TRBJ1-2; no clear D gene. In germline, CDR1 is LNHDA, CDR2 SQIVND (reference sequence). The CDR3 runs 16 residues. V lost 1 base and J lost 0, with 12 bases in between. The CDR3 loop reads CASSIVWETTNYGYTF. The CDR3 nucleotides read TGTGCCAGTAGTATAGTGTGGGAGACCACTAACTATGGCTACACCTTC.

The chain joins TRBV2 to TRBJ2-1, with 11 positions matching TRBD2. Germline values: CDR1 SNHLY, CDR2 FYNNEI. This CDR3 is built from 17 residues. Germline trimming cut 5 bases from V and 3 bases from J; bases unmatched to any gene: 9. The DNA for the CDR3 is TGTGCCAGCAGTATCCGAGGGGGACTAGCGGTCTACAATGAGCAGTTCTTC. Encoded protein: CASSIRGGLAVYNEQFF.

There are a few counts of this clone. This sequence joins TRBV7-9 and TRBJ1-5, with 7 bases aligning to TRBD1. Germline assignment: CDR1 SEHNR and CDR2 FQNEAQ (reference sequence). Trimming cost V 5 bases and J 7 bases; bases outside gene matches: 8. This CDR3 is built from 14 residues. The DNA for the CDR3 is TGTGCCAGCAGCCCCCTGACAGGGATACAGCCCCAGCATTTT. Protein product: CASSPLTGIQPQHF.

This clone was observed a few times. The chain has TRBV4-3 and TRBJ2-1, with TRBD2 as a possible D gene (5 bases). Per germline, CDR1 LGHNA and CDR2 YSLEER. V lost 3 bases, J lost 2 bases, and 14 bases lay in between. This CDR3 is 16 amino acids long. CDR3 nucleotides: TGCGCCAGCAGCCAGGCCCCAGGACTTACCTACAATGAGCAGTTCTTC. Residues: CASSQAPGLTYNEQFF.

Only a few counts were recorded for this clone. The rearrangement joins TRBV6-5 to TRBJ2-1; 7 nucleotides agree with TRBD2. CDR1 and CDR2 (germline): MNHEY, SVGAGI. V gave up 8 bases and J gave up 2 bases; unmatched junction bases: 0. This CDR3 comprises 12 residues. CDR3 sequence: CASGLAYNEQFF. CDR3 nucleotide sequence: TGTGCCAGCGGACTAGCCTACAATGAGCAGTTCTTC.

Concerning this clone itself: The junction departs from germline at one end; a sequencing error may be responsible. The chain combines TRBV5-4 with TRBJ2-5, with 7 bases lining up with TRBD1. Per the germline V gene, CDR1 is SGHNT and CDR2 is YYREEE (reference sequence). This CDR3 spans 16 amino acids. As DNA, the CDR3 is TGCGCCAGCAGCCAAGGCCCGACAGGGTCTGGGGAGACCCAGTACTTC. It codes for CASSQGPTGSGETQYF. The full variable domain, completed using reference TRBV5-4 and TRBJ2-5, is ETGVTQSPTHLIKTRGQQVTLRCSSQSGHNTVSWYQQALGQGPQFIFQYYREEENGRGNFPPRFSGLQFPNYSSELNVNALELDDSALYLCASSQGPTGSGETQYFGPGTRLLVL.

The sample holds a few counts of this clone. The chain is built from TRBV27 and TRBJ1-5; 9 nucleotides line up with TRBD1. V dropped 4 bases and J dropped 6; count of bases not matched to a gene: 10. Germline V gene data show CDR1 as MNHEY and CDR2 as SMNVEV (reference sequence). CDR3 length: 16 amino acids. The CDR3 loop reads CASSSRRRTGVQPQHF. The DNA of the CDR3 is TGTGCCAGCAGTTCTCGACGAAGGACAGGGGTTCAGCCCCAGCATTTT.

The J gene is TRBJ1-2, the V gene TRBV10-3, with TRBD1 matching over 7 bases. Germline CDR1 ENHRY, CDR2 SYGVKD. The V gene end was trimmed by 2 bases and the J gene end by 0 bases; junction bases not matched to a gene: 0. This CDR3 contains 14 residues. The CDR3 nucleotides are TGTGCCATCAGTGAGCAGGGGGCTAACTATGGCTACACCTTC. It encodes CAISEQGANYGYTF.

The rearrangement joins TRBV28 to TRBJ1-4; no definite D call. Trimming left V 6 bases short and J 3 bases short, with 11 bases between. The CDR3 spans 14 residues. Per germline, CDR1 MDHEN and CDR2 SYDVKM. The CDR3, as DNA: TGTGCCAGCAGCTACAGCCGCGCTAATGAAAAACTGTTTTTT. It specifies CASSYSRANEKLFF.

In nucleotides, the CDR3 is TGTGCCAGCTCTTGGGTGGGCAGCTCGGAGCAGCCCCAGCATTTT. This translates into CASSWVGSSEQPQHF. The rearrangement links TRBV2 to TRBJ1-5; no firm D call. V lost 8 bases to trimming and J lost 7 bases, with 21 bases between them. Germline V gives CDR1 SNHLY, CDR2 FYNNEI. The CDR3 length is 15 residues.

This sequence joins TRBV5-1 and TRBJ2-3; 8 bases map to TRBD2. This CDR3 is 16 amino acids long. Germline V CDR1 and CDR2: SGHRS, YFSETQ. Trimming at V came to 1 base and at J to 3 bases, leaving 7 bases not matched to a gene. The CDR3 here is CASSLPLAGGTDTQYF. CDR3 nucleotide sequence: TGCGCCAGCAGCTTGCCCCTGGCGGGAGGAACAGATACGCAGTATTTT.

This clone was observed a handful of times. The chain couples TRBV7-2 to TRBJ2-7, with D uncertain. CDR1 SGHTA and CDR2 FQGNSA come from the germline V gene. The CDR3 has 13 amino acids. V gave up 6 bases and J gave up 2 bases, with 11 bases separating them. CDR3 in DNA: TGTGCCAGCAGTCTCGGCCGGGCCTACGAGCAGTACTTC. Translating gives CASSLGRAYEQYF. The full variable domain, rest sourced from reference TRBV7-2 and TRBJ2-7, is GAGVSQSPSNKVTEKGKDVELRCDPISGHTALYWYRQSLGQGLEFLIYFQGNSAPDKSGLPSDRFSAERTGGSVSTLTIQRTQQEDSAVYLCASSLGRAYEQYFGPGTRLTVT.

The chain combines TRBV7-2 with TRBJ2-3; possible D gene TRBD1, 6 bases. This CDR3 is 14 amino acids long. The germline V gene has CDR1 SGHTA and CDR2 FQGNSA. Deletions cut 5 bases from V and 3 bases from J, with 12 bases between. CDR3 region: CASSRTGITDTQYF. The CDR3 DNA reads TGTGCCAGCAGCCGAACAGGGATAACAGATACGCAGTATTTT.

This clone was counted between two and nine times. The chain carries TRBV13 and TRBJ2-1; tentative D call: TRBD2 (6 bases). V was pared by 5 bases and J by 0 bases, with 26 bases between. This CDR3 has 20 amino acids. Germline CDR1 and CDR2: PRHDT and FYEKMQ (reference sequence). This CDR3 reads CASSTSSEGLFSFSYNEQFF. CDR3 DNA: TGTGCCAGCAGCACCTCCTCGGAGGGCCTTTTTAGTTTCTCCTACAATGAGCAGTTCTTC.

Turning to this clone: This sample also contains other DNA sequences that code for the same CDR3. CDR3 loop: CASSLGAGELFF. The CDR3 DNA sequence: TGTGCCAGCAGCTTGGGGGCCGGGGAGCTGTTTTTT. V gene TRBV5-6 combines with J gene TRBJ2-2; unclear D gene. This CDR3 is 12 amino acids long. Germline V gene sequence: CDR1 SGHDT, CDR2 YYEEEE. Trimming took 0 bases from V and 6 from J, leaving 3 bases between them.

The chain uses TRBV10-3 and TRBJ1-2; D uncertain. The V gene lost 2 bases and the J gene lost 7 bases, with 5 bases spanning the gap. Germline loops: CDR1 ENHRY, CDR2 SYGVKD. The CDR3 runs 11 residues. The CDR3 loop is CAISEDRGYTF. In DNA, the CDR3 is TGTGCCATCAGTGAGGACCGTGGCTACACCTTC.

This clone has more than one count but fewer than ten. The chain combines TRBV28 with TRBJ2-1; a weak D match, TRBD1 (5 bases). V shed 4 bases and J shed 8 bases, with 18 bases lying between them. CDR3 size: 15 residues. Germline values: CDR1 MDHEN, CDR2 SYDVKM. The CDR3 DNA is TGTGCCAGCAGTTACGGGCCCCGGACACGGGATGAGCAGTTCTTC. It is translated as CASSYGPRTRDEQFF.

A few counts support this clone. The CDR3 here is CASSLISAPANTEAFF. The CDR3 region has the DNA TGTGCCAGCAGCTTGATCTCCGCGCCGGCGAACACTGAAGCTTTCTTT. The chain recombines TRBV5-6 with TRBJ1-1, with D hard to call. CDR3 size: 16 residues. Germline V gene sequence: CDR1 SGHDT, CDR2 YYEEEE. Trimming pared 1 base from V and 1 base from J, leaving 14 bases between.

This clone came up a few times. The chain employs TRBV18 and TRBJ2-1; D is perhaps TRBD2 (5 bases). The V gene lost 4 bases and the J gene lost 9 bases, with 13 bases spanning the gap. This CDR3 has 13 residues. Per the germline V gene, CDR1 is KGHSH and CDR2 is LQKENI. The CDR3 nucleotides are TGTGCCAGCTCACTATCACTAGGCGTTGAGCAGTTCTTC. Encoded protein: CASSLSLGVEQFF. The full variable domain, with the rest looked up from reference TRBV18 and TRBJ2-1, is NAGVMQNPRHLVRRRGQEARLRCSPMKGHSHVYWYRQLPEEGLKFMVYLQKENIIDESGMPKERFSAEFPKEGPSILRIQQVVRGDSAAYFCASSLSLGVEQFFGPGTRLTVL.

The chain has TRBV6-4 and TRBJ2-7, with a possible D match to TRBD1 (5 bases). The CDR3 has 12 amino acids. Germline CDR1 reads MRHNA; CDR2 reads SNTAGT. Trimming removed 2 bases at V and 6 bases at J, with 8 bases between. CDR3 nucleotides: TGTGCCAGCAGTGACGCAAGGGGCGAGCAGTACTTC. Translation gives CASSDARGEQYF.

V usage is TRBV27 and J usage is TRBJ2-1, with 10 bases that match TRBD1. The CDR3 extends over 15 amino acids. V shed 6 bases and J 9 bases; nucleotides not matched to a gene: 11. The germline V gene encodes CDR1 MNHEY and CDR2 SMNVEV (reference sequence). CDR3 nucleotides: TGTGCCAGCAGCAGTCCGGGACAGGGGAAGGGTGAGCAGTTCTTC. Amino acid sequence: CASSSPGQGKGEQFF.

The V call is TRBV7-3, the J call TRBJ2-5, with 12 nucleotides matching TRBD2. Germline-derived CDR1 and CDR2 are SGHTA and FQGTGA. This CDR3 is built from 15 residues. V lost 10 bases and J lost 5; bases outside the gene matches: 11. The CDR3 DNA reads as TGTGCCACCAAGACTAGCGGGAGAGTAGGTGAGACCCAGTACTTC. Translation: CATKTSGRVGETQYF.

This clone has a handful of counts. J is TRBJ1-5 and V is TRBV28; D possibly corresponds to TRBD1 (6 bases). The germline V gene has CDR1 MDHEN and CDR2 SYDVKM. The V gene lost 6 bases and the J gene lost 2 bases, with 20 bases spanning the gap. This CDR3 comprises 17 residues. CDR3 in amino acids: CASRSRGTKRGNQPQHF. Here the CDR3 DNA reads TGTGCCAGCAGAAGCCGCGGGACAAAACGGGGCAATCAGCCCCAGCATTTT.

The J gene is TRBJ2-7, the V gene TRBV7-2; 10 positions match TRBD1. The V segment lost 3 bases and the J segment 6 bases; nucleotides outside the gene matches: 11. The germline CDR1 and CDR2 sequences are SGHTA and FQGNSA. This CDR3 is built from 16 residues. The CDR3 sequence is CASSFGRDRGRFEQYF. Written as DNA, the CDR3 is TGTGCCAGCAGCTTTGGTCGCGACAGGGGGCGCTTCGAGCAGTACTTC.

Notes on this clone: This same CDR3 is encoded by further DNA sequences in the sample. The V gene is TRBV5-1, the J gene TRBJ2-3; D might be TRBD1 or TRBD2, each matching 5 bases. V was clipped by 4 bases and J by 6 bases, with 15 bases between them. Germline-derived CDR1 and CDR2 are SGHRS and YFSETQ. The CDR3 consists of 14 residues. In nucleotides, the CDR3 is TGCGCCAGCAGCCACGGGACGCCGAGGGATACGCAGTATTTT. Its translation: CASSHGTPRDTQYF.